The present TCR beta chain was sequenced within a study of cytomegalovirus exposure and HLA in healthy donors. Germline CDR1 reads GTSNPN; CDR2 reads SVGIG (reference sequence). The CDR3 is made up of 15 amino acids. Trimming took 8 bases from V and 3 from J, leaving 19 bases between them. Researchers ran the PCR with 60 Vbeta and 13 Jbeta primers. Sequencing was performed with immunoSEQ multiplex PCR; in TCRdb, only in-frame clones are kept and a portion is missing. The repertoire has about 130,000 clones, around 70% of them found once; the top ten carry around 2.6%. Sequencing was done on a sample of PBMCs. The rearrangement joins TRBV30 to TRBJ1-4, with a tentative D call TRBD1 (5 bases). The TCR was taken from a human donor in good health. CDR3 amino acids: CAGGVQLGANEKLFF. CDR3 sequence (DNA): TGTGCCGGGGGGGTCCAGTTGGGGGCTAATGAAAAACTGTTTTTT.